This is a list of T cell receptor beta chains from one sample in a study of quantifying T cell responses using KT2 cells. Via MiXCR, TCRdb re-called the UMI-ligation and nested PCR reads, giving one row per CDR3 protein. The repertoire holds 40,000 or so distinct CDR3 sequences, approximately 17% seen once, with approximately 47% in the top ten. Sample: PBMCs spiked with cells of the T cell clone KT2. These receptors all come from a human donor. CDR3s leave out the opening cysteine and the closing phenylalanine or tryptophan.

j_call v_call cdr3_aa
TRBJ2-7 TRBV29-1 SVFRSGQGVYGQY
TRBJ2-3 TRBV25-1 ASSDAYLAGGQADTQY
TRBJ2-7 TRBV19 ASSPIDGTGSHEQY
TRBJ1-5 TRBV3-1 ASSQGFEDGNQPQH
TRBJ2-3 TRBV7-8 ASSLLEGLAGASTDTQY
TRBJ2-5 TRBV25-1 ASSDRLVRETQY
TRBJ1-1 TRBV6-2/TRBV6-3 ASSFRDRASTEAF
TRBJ2-1 TRBV3-1 ASSPGGVSYNEQF
TRBJ1-5 TRBV6-5 ASSWGRNQPQH
TRBJ2-1 TRBV6-5 ASSHLASGGYNEQF
TRBJ2-3 TRBV6-5 ASSYSPGTVPDTQY
TRBJ1-1 TRBV28 ASSPDRHSLPEAF